The clone carrying this T cell receptor (beta chain) was detected ten times or more. Its antigen is not known. From RNA transcripts, TCR beta CDR3 regions were amplified. The study used the HTBI primer set for a first-round RT-PCR of the TCR CDR3. Each CDR3 protein gets one entry after TCRdb re-called the multiplex PCR reads with MiXCR. Of around 280,000 distinct CDR3 sequences listed, 13% are singletons. The sample originates from a study of T cells in Graves' hyperthyroidism and ophthalmopathy. Regarding the study as a whole: Blood samples included most of the expanded thyroid clonotypes exceeding 0.001. Ophthalmopathy was separated from stable hyperthyroidism by a 13 V-J model.

Specimen: blood. This receptor was taken from a woman aged 30 to 39 with Graves' hyperthyroidism that later progressed to Graves' ophthalmopathy.

The CDR3 reads CASSGSNTGELFF. Written as DNA, the CDR3 is TGTGCCTCTAGCGGGAGCAACACCGGGGAGCTGTTTTTT. The chain couples TRBV19 to TRBJ2-2, with 10 bases identical to TRBD2. CDR1 and CDR2 from the germline V gene are LNHDA and SQIVND (reference sequence). The CDR3 extends over 13 amino acids. After removal of 11 bases from V and 2 bases from J, the junction contained 2 bases not matched to a gene.